These T cell receptor beta chains were read from a single sample in a study of T cells after yellow fever vaccination. TCRdb analysed the 5' RACE reads with MiXCR anew, one entry per CDR3 protein. The sample gives tens of thousands of distinct CDR3 sequences, around 6.5% of which show up once; about 32% is in the top ten. Sequenced material: CD8+ T cells sorted from PBMCs, taken about 5 days after the first yellow fever vaccination. The receptors were sampled from a young man who received the YFV17D yellow fever vaccine. Both conserved end residues are part of each CDR3. D genes are given only for firm matches. Clone size is shown for a subset of rows, as once, few, many or a class of expanded clone.

J gene: TRBJ2-3
clone size: NA
D gene: TRBD2
V gene: TRBV7-9
CDR3 DNA: TGTGCCAGCAACCCGAGGACTAGCGGCGTCACAGATACGCAGTATTTT
CDR3 protein: CASNPRTSGVTDTQYF

J gene: TRBJ2-2
clone size: many
D gene: NA
V gene: TRBV5-6
CDR3 DNA: TGTGCCAGCAGCGGCAGGAGGCCCGGGGAGCTGTTTTTT
CDR3 protein: CASSGRRPGELFF

J gene: TRBJ2-3
clone size: few
D gene: NA
V gene: TRBV6-5
CDR3 DNA: TGTGCCAGCAGTTACGGGGGTCGGGGGAAGGCGCAGTATTTT
CDR3 protein: CASSYGGRGKAQYF

J gene: TRBJ2-2
clone size: few
D gene: NA
V gene: TRBV7-9
CDR3 DNA: TGTGCCAGCAGCTTAGACGGCACGCACACCGGGGAGCTGTTTTTT
CDR3 protein: CASSLDGTHTGELFF

J gene: TRBJ1-5
clone size: few
D gene: TRBD1
V gene: TRBV6-5
CDR3 DNA: TGTGCCAGCAGTTTCGGACAGGGGTTTCAGCCCCAGCATTTT
CDR3 protein: CASSFGQGFQPQHF

J gene: TRBJ1-1
clone size: many
D gene: TRBD1
V gene: TRBV5-1
CDR3 DNA: TGCGCCAGCAGCCTACGGACAGGAATGAACACTGAAGCTTTCTTT
CDR3 protein: CASSLRTGMNTEAFF

J gene: TRBJ2-3
clone size: NA
D gene: NA
V gene: TRBV7-9
CDR3 DNA: TGTGCCAGCAGCTCCCCTGGCGGGGTTACAGATACGCAGTATTTT
CDR3 protein: CASSSPGGVTDTQYF

J gene: TRBJ2-1
clone size: few
D gene: TRBD2
V gene: TRBV20-1
CDR3 DNA: TGCAGTGCTGGGGGACTAGCGGGGGGGAGCTCCTACAATGAGCAGTTCTTC
CDR3 protein: CSAGGLAGGSSYNEQFF

J gene: TRBJ2-2
clone size: few
D gene: NA
V gene: TRBV7-9
CDR3 DNA: TGTGCCAGCAGCGGTGACCTTGAAGGGATGGCCGGGGAGCTGTTTTTT
CDR3 protein: CASSGDLEGMAGELFF

J gene: TRBJ2-3
clone size: NA
D gene: NA
V gene: TRBV7-9
CDR3 DNA: TGTGCCAGCAGCTTAGCAGGGCCAGATACGCAGTATTTT
CDR3 protein: CASSLAGPDTQYF

J gene: TRBJ2-7
clone size: NA
D gene: NA
V gene: TRBV7-9
CDR3 DNA: TGTGCCAGCAGCCCAGACAGTAACGAGCAGTACTTC
CDR3 protein: CASSPDSNEQYF

J gene: TRBJ2-3
clone size: many
D gene: NA
V gene: TRBV18
CDR3 DNA: TGTGCCAGCTCACCAGTCCAGGGCTCAGATACGCAGTATTTT
CDR3 protein: CASSPVQGSDTQYF

J gene: TRBJ1-2
clone size: few
D gene: NA
V gene: TRBV27
CDR3 DNA: TGTGCCAGCAGTGCTCGGGGCGGGGGCGGCGTCTATGGCTACACCTTC
CDR3 protein: CASSARGGGGVYGYTF

J gene: TRBJ1-2
clone size: NA
D gene: NA
V gene: TRBV4-1
CDR3 DNA: TGCGCCAGCAGCCAAGGGGACGGCTACTATGGCTACACCTTC
CDR3 protein: CASSQGDGYYGYTF

J gene: TRBJ1-1
clone size: many
D gene: NA
V gene: TRBV20-1
CDR3 DNA: TGCAGTGCTAGAGAGTGGACTGAAGCTTTCTTT
CDR3 protein: CSAREWTEAFF

J gene: TRBJ2-3
clone size: NA
D gene: TRBD2
V gene: TRBV7-8
CDR3 DNA: TGTGCCAGCAGCTACAACCCGGGGACTATCACAGATACGCAGTATTTT
CDR3 protein: CASSYNPGTITDTQYF

J gene: TRBJ2-2
clone size: many
D gene: NA
V gene: TRBV24-1
CDR3 DNA: TGTGCCACCAGTGCCCTACCGGGACAAAACACCGGGGAGCTGTTTTTT
CDR3 protein: CATSALPGQNTGELFF

J gene: TRBJ2-5
clone size: few
D gene: TRBD2
V gene: TRBV6-2/TRBV6-3
CDR3 DNA: TGTGCCAGCAGTTTAACTAGCGGTCTCCAAGAGACCCAGTACTTC
CDR3 protein: CASSLTSGLQETQYF

J gene: TRBJ1-5
clone size: NA
D gene: TRBD1
V gene: TRBV4-1
CDR3 DNA: TGCGCCAGCAGCCGAGACAGGGGCTTCTCTCAGCCCCAGCATTTT
CDR3 protein: CASSRDRGFSQPQHF

J gene: TRBJ1-4
clone size: few
D gene: NA
V gene: TRBV4-1
CDR3 DNA: TGCGCCAGCAGTCCTACAGGGAGCACTAATGAAAAACTGTTTTTT
CDR3 protein: CASSPTGSTNEKLFF

J gene: TRBJ2-1
clone size: NA
D gene: NA
V gene: TRBV19
CDR3 DNA: TGTGCCAGTAGTATTACGGGGGGCAGGTCCTACAATGAGCAGTTCTTC
CDR3 protein: CASSITGGRSYNEQFF

J gene: TRBJ2-5
clone size: few
D gene: TRBD1
V gene: TRBV25-1
CDR3 DNA: TGTGCCAGCAGGGGGACAGAAGAGACCCAGTACTTC
CDR3 protein: CASRGTEETQYF

J gene: TRBJ2-3
clone size: NA
D gene: NA
V gene: TRBV9
CDR3 DNA: TGTGCCAGCAGCGTGGGACACCAAGGGGCAGATACGCAGTATTTT
CDR3 protein: CASSVGHQGADTQYF

J gene: TRBJ2-1
clone size: many
D gene: NA
V gene: TRBV5-4
CDR3 DNA: TGTGCCAGCAGCTTAGGGGCAACTCCTTACAATGAGCAGTTCTTC
CDR3 protein: CASSLGATPYNEQFF

J gene: TRBJ2-7
clone size: NA
D gene: NA
V gene: TRBV7-9
CDR3 DNA: TGTGCCAGCAGCCTCAATCCCTACGAGCAGTACTTC
CDR3 protein: CASSLNPYEQYF

J gene: TRBJ1-1
clone size: few
D gene: TRBD1
V gene: TRBV5-4
CDR3 DNA: TGTGCCAGCAGCCCCGGGACAGGGCCCACTGAAGCTTTCTTT
CDR3 protein: CASSPGTGPTEAFF

J gene: TRBJ1-2
clone size: few
D gene: NA
V gene: TRBV6-5
CDR3 DNA: TGTGCCAGCAGAAGGGGGGCCCATGGCTACACCTTC
CDR3 protein: CASRRGAHGYTF

J gene: TRBJ2-4
clone size: few
D gene: TRBD1
V gene: TRBV5-1
CDR3 DNA: TGCGCCACCCGGGACCGGGACAGCGATCAAATTCAGTACTTC
CDR3 protein: CATRDRDSDQIQYF

J gene: TRBJ1-5
clone size: many
D gene: NA
V gene: TRBV6-6
CDR3 DNA: TGTGCCAGCAGTGGGCCGAATCAGCCCCAGCATTTT
CDR3 protein: CASSGPNQPQHF

J gene: TRBJ1-5
clone size: many
D gene: TRBD1
V gene: TRBV28
CDR3 DNA: TGTGCCAGCAGTACAGGGGGAAGATTTAGCAATCAGCCCCAGCATTTT
CDR3 protein: CASSTGGRFSNQPQHF

J gene: TRBJ2-3
clone size: NA
D gene: NA
V gene: TRBV11-2
CDR3 DNA: TGTGCCAGCAGCTGGACACCGCCAGATACGCAGTATTTT
CDR3 protein: CASSWTPPDTQYF

J gene: TRBJ1-5
clone size: NA
D gene: NA
V gene: TRBV6-2/TRBV6-3
CDR3 DNA: TGTGCCAGCAGCCGGGTCTTCAATCAGCCCCAGCATTTT
CDR3 protein: CASSRVFNQPQHF

J gene: TRBJ2-2
clone size: few
D gene: TRBD2
V gene: TRBV3-1
CDR3 DNA: TGTGCCAGCAGCCAAAGATGGACGGGGGGGCCTGGCGGGGAGCTGTTTTTT
CDR3 protein: CASSQRWTGGPGGELFF

J gene: TRBJ2-2
clone size: NA
D gene: NA
V gene: TRBV6-5
CDR3 DNA: TGTGCCAGCAGTTACTCTGCAGGTCTGGCGGGGGAGCTGTTTTTT
CDR3 protein: CASSYSAGLAGELFF

J gene: TRBJ2-1
clone size: many
D gene: NA
V gene: TRBV27
CDR3 DNA: TGTGCCAGCAGTCCCTCGACAGGTAGAAATGAGCAGTTCTTC
CDR3 protein: CASSPSTGRNEQFF

J gene: TRBJ2-7
clone size: many
D gene: NA
V gene: TRBV20-1
CDR3 DNA: TGCAGCGCTAGGGCAGGGGAACCCTACGAGCAGTACTTC
CDR3 protein: CSARAGEPYEQYF

J gene: TRBJ1-2
clone size: NA
D gene: NA
V gene: TRBV29-1
CDR3 DNA: TGCAGCGTTGACATTGCGCAGGGACCAAATGGCTACACCTTC
CDR3 protein: CSVDIAQGPNGYTF

J gene: TRBJ2-1
clone size: many
D gene: TRBD1
V gene: TRBV6-4
CDR3 DNA: TGTGCCAGCAGTATGGACAGGGGGCAAAGGAATGAGCAGTTCTTC
CDR3 protein: CASSMDRGQRNEQFF